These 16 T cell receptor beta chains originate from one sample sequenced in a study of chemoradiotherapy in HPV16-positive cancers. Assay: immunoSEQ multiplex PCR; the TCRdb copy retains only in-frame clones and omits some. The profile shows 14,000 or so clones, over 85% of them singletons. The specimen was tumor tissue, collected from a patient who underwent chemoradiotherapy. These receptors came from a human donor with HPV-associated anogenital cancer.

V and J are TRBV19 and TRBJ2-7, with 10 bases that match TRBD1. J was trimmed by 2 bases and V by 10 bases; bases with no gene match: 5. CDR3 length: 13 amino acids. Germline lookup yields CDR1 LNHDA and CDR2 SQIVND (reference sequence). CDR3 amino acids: CATRQGATYEQYF. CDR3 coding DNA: TGTGCCACCAGACAGGGGGCCACCTACGAGCAGTACTTC.

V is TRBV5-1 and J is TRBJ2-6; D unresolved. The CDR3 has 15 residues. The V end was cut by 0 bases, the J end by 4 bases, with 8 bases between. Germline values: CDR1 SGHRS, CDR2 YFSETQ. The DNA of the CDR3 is TGCGCCAGCAGCTTGGATCCGGAGGGGGCCAACGTCCTGACTTTC. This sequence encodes CASSLDPEGANVLTF.

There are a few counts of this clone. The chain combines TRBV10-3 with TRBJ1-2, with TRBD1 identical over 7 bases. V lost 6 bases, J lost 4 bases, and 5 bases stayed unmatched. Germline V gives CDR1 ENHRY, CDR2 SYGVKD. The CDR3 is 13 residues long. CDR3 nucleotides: TGTGCCATCAGACCTACAGGGGCCTATGGCTACACCTTC. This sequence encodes CAIRPTGAYGYTF.

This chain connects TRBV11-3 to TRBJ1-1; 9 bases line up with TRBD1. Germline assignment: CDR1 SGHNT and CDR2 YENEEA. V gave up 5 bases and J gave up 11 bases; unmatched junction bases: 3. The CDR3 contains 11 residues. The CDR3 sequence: CASSEGTGAFF. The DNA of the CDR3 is TGTGCCAGCAGCGAAGGGACAGGGGCTTTCTTT.

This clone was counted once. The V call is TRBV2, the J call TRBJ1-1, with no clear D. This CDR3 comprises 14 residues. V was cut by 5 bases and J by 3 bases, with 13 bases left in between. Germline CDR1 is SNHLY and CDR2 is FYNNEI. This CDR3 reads CASSLEGLDTEAFF. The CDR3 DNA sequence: TGTGCCAGCAGTCTTGAGGGTCTGGACACTGAAGCTTTCTTT. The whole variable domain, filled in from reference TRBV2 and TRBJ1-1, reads EPEVTQTPSHQVTQMGQEVILRCVPISNHLYFYWYRQILGQKVEFLVSFYNNEISEKSEIFDDQFSVERPDGSNFTLKIRSTKLEDSAMYFCASSLEGLDTEAFFGQGTRLTVV.

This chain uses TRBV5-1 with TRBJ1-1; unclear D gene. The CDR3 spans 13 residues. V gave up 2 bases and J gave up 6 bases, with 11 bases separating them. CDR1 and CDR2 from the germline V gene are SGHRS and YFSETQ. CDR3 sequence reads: CASSLAEGAEAFF. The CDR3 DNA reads TGCGCCAGCAGCTTAGCGGAGGGCGCTGAAGCTTTCTTT.

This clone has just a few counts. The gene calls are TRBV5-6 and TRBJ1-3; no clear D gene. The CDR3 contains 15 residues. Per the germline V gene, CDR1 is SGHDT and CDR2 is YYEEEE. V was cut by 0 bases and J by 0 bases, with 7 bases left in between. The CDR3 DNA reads TGTGCCAGCAGCTTGGCGGCAGTCTCTGGAAACACCATATATTTT. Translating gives CASSLAAVSGNTIYF.

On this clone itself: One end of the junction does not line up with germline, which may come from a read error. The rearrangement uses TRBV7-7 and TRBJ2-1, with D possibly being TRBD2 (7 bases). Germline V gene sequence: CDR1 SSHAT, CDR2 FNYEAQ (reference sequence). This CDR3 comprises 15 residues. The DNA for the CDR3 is TGTGCTAGCAGCCCGGGGGGCAGTACGTTAAATGAGCAGTTCTTC. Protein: CASSPGGSTLNEQFF. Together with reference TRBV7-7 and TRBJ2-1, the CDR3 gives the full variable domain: GAGVSQSPRYKVTKRGQDVTLRCDPISSHATLYWYQQALGQGPEFLTYFNYEAQPDKSGLPSDRFSAERPEGSISTLTIQRTEQRDSAMYRCASSPGGSTLNEQFFGPGTRLTVL.

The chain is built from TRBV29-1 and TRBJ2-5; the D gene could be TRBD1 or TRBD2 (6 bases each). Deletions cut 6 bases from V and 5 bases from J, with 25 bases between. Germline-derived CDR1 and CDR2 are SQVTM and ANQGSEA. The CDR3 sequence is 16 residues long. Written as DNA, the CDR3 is TGCAGCGTGTGGGCTAGGGGGGATTCTTTATCGGAGACCCAGTACTTC. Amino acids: CSVWARGDSLSETQYF.

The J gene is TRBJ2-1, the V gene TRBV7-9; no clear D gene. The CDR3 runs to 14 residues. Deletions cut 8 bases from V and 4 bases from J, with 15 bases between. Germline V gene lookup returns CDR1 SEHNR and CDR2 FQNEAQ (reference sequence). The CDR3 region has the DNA TGTGCCAGCTCCGAGTCTAGTTCTTACAATGAGCAGTTCTTC. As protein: CASSESSSYNEQFF.

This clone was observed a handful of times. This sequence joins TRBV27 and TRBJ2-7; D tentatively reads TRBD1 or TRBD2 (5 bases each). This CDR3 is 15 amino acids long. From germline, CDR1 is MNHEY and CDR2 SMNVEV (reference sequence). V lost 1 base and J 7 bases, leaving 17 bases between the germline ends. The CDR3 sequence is CASSLFSGTGWEQYF. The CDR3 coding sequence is TGTGCCAGCAGTTTATTCTCAGGGACCGGCTGGGAGCAGTACTTC.

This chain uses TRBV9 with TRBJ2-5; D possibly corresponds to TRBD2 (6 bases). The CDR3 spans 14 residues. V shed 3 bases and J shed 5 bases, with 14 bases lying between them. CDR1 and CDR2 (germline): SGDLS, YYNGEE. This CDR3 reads CASSADYLVETQYF. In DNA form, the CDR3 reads TGTGCCAGCAGCGCGGACTATTTGGTGGAGACCCAGTACTTC.

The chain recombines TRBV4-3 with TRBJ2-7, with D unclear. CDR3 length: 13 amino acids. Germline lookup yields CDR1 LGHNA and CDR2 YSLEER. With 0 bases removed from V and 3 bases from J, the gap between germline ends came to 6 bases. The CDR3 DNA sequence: TGCGCCAGCAGCCAAGACGTGGGCTACGAGCAGTACTTC. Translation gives CASSQDVGYEQYF.

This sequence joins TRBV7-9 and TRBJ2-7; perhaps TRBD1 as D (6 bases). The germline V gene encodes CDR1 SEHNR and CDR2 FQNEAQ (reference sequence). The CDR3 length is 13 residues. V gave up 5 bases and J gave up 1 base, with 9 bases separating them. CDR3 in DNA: TGTGCCAGCAGCATCGACAGGTCCTACGAGCAGTACTTC. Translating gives CASSIDRSYEQYF.

The CDR3 DNA sequence: TGCGCCAGCAGCTGGACAGGGAGGAGTGAAGCTTTCTTT. Translated, it gives CASSWTGRSEAFF. The rearrangement links TRBV5-1 to TRBJ1-1; 8 bases are shared with TRBD1. CDR1 and CDR2 (germline): SGHRS, YFSETQ. The CDR3 contains 13 residues. V shed 3 bases and J 7 bases; nucleotides not matched to a gene: 5.

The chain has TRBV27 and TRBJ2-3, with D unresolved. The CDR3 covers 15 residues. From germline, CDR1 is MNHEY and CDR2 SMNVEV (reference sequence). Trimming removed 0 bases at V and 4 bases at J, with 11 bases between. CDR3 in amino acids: CASSLSVSFSDTQYF. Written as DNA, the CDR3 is TGTGCCAGCAGTTTATCGGTTTCCTTTTCAGATACGCAGTATTTT.